The clone carrying this T cell receptor beta chain was observed a handful of times. Antigen: not known. The data derive from a study of T cells after yellow fever vaccination. The overall study: Some fractions had low cell numbers, and these were prepared with SMART-Seq v4 Ultra Low Input. General observations from the study: Reappearance after the booster was observed for most primary-vaccination clones (about 97% CD4, less than 90% CD8). Only a minor proportion of clonotypes was detected across both CD4 and CD8 compartments. Researchers cautioned that FACS-sorted repertoires could harbor abundant clonotypes contaminating from the bulk population.

TCRdb re-called the 5' RACE reads with MiXCR, one entry per CDR3 protein. The sample includes a few hundred thousand distinct CDR3 sequences, 17% of them seen just once. Trimming took 2 bases from V and 8 from J; bases not matched to a gene: 8. The germline gives CDR1 DFQATT, CDR2 SNEGSKA (reference sequence). The length of the CDR3 is 15 residues. The chain links TRBV20-1 to TRBJ2-1; 11 nucleotides line up with TRBD2. Sequencing was performed on PBMCs, taken around 5 days after the first yellow fever vaccination. The source is a man aged 18 to 29 who received the YFV17D yellow fever vaccine. This chain's CDR3 is CSARISGGAWDEQFF. CDR3 sequence (DNA): TGCAGTGCTAGAATTAGCGGGGGGGCTTGGGATGAGCAGTTCTTC.